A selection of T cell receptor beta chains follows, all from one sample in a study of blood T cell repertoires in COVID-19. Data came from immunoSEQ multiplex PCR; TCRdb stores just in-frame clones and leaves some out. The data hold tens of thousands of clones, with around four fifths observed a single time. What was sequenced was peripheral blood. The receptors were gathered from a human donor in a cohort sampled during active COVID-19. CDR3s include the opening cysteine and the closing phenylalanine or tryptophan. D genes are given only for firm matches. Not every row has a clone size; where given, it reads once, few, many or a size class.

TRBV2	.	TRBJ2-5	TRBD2	CASRTSGGAGETQYF	TGTGCCAGTCGGACTAGCGGGGGGGCTGGGGAGACCCAGTACTTC
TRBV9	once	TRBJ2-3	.	CASSVETSRRGTQYF	TGTGCCAGCAGCGTAGAAACGAGTCGCAGGGGTACGCAGTATTTT
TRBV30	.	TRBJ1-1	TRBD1	CAWRPDRVGTEAFF	TGTGCCTGGAGACCCGACAGGGTCGGCACTGAAGCTTTCTTT
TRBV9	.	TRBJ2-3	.	CASNLMGATDTQYF	TGTGCCAGCAACCTAATGGGGGCCACAGATACGCAGTATTTT
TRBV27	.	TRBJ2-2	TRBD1	CASRGRQGITGELFF	TGTGCCAGCAGGGGGAGACAGGGCATAACCGGGGAGCTGTTTTTT
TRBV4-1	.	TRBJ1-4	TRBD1	CASSRDRTTNEKLFF	TGCGCCAGCAGCCGGGACAGGACGACTAATGAAAAACTGTTTTTT
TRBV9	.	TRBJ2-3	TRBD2	CASSVRGSGRIDTQYF	TGTGCCAGCAGCGTACGAGGTAGCGGGAGAATAGATACGCAGTATTTT
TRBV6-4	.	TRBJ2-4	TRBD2	CARAGRAKNIQYF	TGTGCCAGAGCGGGGAGAGCCAAAAACATTCAGTACTTC
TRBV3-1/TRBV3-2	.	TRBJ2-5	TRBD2	CASSQAGLAGGETQYF	TGTGCCAGCAGCCAAGCCGGGCTAGCGGGAGGTGAGACCCAGTACTTC
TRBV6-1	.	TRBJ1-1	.	CASSEAFGHLNTEAFF	TGTGCCAGCAGTGAAGCTTTTGGACACCTGAACACTGAAGCTTTCTTT
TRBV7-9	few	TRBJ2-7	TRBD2	CASSPQGGTSGAYEQYF	TGTGCCAGCAGCCCCCAAGGGGGGACTAGCGGGGCCTACGAGCAGTACTTC
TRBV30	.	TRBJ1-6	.	CARTPGGISPLHF	TGTGCCCGAACTCCGGGGGGCATCTCACCCCTCCACTTT
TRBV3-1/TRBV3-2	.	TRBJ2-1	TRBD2	CASSQGGTGTSGYNEQFF	TGTGCCAGCAGCCAAGGAGGAACCGGGACTAGCGGGTACAATGAGCAGTTCTTC
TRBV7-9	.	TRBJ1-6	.	CARDPRGQNKGSPLHF	TGTGCCAGAGACCCTAGGGGCCAAAATAAGGGTTCACCCCTCCACTTT
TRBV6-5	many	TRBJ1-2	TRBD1	CASTDGGRGHYGYTF	TGTGCCAGCACCGACGGGGGCAGGGGGCACTATGGCTACACCTTC
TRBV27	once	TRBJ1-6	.	CASSPTGISYNSPLHF	TGTGCCAGCAGTCCGACCGGGATCTCCTATAATTCACCCCTCCACTTT
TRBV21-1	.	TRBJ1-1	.	CASSKEGQGPMNTEAFF	TGTGCCAGCAGCAAAGAGGGGCAGGGGCCTATGAACACTGAAGCTTTCTTT
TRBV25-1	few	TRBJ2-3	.	CASSRGTDTQYF	TGTGCCAGCAGTAGAGGAACAGATACGCAGTATTTT
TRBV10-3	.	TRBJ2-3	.	CAITRGAGDTQYF	TGTGCCATCACCCGCGGGGCCGGAGATACGCAGTATTTT
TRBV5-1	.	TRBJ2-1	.	CASSLEASSYNEQFF	TGCGCCAGCAGCTTGGAAGCGTCGTCCTACAATGAGCAGTTCTTC
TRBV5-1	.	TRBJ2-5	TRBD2	CASSLDGLAGAGTQYF	TGCGCCAGCAGCTTGGATGGGCTAGCGGGAGCGGGGACCCAGTACTTC
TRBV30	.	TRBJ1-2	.	CAWMDRRDYGYTF	TGTGCCTGGATGGACCGGCGGGACTATGGCTACACCTTC
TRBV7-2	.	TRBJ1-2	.	CASSLRSLDGYTF	TGTGCCAGCAGCTTAAGAAGCCTGGATGGCTACACCTTC
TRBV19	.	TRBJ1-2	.	CASSIGGNYGYTF	TGTGCCAGTAGTATAGGAGGAAACTATGGCTACACCTTC
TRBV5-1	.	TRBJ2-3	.	CASSLTGSTDTQYF	TGCGCCAGCAGCTTGACAGGTAGCACAGATACGCAGTATTTT
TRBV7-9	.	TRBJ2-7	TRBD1	CASSKGQAKQYF	TGTGCCAGCAGCAAGGGACAGGCCAAGCAGTACTTC